This T cell receptor (beta chain) came from a study of T cell responses to AZD1222 COVID-19 vaccine. Findings and caveats of the study: Vaccine-associated CD4 TCRs ranged over spike, dominating at 160-218 and 743-854. Reportedly, nearly half of unique spike TCRs recognized epitopes outside B.1.351/B.1.1.7 mutations. Clonal diversity was possibly underestimated, and white British individuals and females predominated among donors.

On this clone itself: The antigen is not known.

The protocol was immunoSEQ multiplex PCR, while the TCRdb copy is restricted to in-frame clones and leaves out a portion. This repertoire shows about 170,000 clones, 87% found once; its top ten account for 0.85% to 1.2%. Trimming took 4 bases from V and 5 from J, leaving 16 bases between them. CDR3 length equals 15 residues. Per germline, CDR1 SGHRS and CDR2 YFSETQ. Recipients boosted at about 4 weeks or about 12 weeks are pooled. The starting material was peripheral blood, obtained 28 days after the second AZD1222 dose. The chain uses TRBV5-1 and TRBJ1-5; TRBD1 is a possible D gene (6 bases). This TCR derives from an adult who received the AZD1222 COVID-19 vaccine. In DNA form, the CDR3 reads TGCGCCAGCAGCCTTTCGGGGGGGGCGGATCAGCCCCAGCATTTT. It is translated as CASSLSGGADQPQHF. The variable domain in full, completed from reference TRBV5-1 and TRBJ1-5, reads KAGVTQTPRYLIKTRGQQVTLSCSPISGHRSVSWYQQTPGQGLQFLFEYFSETQRNKGNFPGRFSGRQFSNSRSEMNVSTLELGDSALYLCASSLSGGADQPQHFGDGTRLSIL.